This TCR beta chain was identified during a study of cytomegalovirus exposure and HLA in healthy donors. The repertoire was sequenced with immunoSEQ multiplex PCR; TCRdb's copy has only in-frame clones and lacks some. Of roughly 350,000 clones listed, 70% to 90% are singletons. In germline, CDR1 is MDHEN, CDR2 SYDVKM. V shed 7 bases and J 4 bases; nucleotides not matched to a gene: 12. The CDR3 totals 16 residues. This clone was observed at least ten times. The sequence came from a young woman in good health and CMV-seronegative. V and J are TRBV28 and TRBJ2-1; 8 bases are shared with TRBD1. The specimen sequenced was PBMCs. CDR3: CASTASGTGEYNEQFF. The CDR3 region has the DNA TGTGCCAGCACCGCATCCGGGACAGGCGAATACAATGAGCAGTTCTTC.